This T cell receptor (beta chain) was sequenced in a study of blood T cells in healthy people across ages. Only a few counts were recorded for this clonotype. PBMCs, at least 6 million per sample, were isolated. With a J-beta primer mix and a sample-barcoded 5' primer, a second PCR ran 7 to 11 cycles. Via MiXCR, TCRdb re-called the 5' RACE reads, giving one row per CDR3 protein. This sample yields approximately 2,000,000 distinct CDR3 sequences, of which approximately 39% are seen a single time; about 23% belongs to the top ten. V gave up 4 bases and J gave up 6 bases, with 22 bases separating them. CDR1 and CDR2 (germline): MDHEN, SYDVKM. This CDR3 comprises 16 residues.

The chain joins TRBV28 to TRBJ2-7, with D perhaps matching TRBD1 (5 bases). The sequenced material came from blood. The sequence was obtained from a human donor in good health. DNA of the CDR3: TGTGCCAGCAGTTACACGATTCAGGGTACCACGGGCGAGCAGTACTTC. Protein: CASSYTIQGTTGEQYF.